This TCR beta chain was documented in a study of control samples from healthy donors and cancer patients. For this clone: In the same sample, other DNA sequences code for this CDR3.

With V trimmed by 3 bases and J by 8 bases, 9 bases remained unmatched. Germline V lookup: CDR1 KGHDR, CDR2 SFDVKD. The CDR3 is 16 residues long. TCRdb keeps only in-frame clones here, not all; method: immunoSEQ multiplex PCR. The sample lists about 30,000 clones, 75% to 95% occurring once. This sequence originates from a middle-aged man with lung cancer. Source material: PBMCs. The rearrangement uses TRBV24-1 and TRBJ2-1; 10 nucleotides line up with TRBD1. CDR3 residues: CATSDGPGQGSHEQFF. The DNA of the CDR3 is TGTGCCACCAGTGATGGTCCGGGACAGGGGAGTCATGAGCAGTTCTTC.